The 21 T cell receptor beta chains below come from one sample, sequenced in a study of T cell responses to AZD1222 COVID-19 vaccine. Clones were read by immunoSEQ multiplex PCR, and TCRdb kept only the in-frame ones, dropping some. The table has 150,000 to 180,000 clones, under 95% seen once. Material: peripheral blood, obtained on day 0 of AZD1222 vaccination. Every receptor here comes from an adult in good health.

In its sample, this clone was seen many times. V usage is TRBV7-8 and J usage is TRBJ1-3; D gene ambiguous. The germline CDR1 and CDR2 sequences are SGHVS and FQNEAQ. V was pared by 1 base and J by 0 bases, with 10 bases between. The CDR3 length is 16 residues. CDR3: CASSLDSVSSGNTIYF. The DNA for the CDR3 is TGTGCCAGCAGCTTAGATTCAGTCAGCTCTGGAAACACCATATATTTT.

The rearrangement joins TRBV27 to TRBJ1-6; D is ambiguous. The ends were cut back, 5 bases at V and 0 bases at J, with 14 bases in the middle. The CDR3 consists of 17 residues. Per germline, CDR1 MNHEY and CDR2 SMNVEV (reference sequence). This CDR3 reads CASSPKGHSSYNSPLHF. In DNA form, the CDR3 reads TGTGCCAGCAGTCCAAAGGGTCACAGCTCCTATAATTCACCCCTCCACTTT.

This clone was seen a few times. The J gene is TRBJ2-7, the V gene TRBV6-5, with D perhaps TRBD1 (6 bases). Germline V lookup: CDR1 MNHEY, CDR2 SVGAGI. CDR3 length: 14 amino acids. The V and J ends lost 6 bases and 1 base respectively, with 13 bases between them. This CDR3 is CASSPGQRSYEQYF. The CDR3 coding sequence is TGTGCCAGCAGCCCCGGACAGCGTTCCTACGAGCAGTACTTC.

The CDR3 DNA sequence: TGTGCCAGCAGCTTGGCTGGCAGGCTAAGCTCCTACGAGCAGTACTTC. This codes for CASSLAGRLSSYEQYF. The chain is built from TRBV5-4 and TRBJ2-7, with D unclear. The germline V and J ends were trimmed by 0 bases and 0 bases, with 13 bases remaining between them. Germline V gene sequence: CDR1 SGHNT, CDR2 YYREEE (reference sequence). This CDR3 has 16 residues.

J is TRBJ1-1 and V is TRBV5-1; possible D gene TRBD1, 6 bases. Trimming cost V 0 bases and J 9 bases, with 12 bases left between them. The CDR3 extends over 13 amino acids. CDR1 is SGHRS and CDR2 is YFSETQ in the germline V gene. CDR3 DNA sequence: TGCGCCAGCAGCTTGGTTCAGGACAGCAAAGCTTTCTTT. Translated: CASSLVQDSKAFF. The full variable domain, with the rest looked up from reference TRBV5-1 and TRBJ1-1, is KAGVTQTPRYLIKTRGQQVTLSCSPISGHRSVSWYQQTPGQGLQFLFEYFSETQRNKGNFPGRFSGRQFSNSRSEMNVSTLELGDSALYLCASSLVQDSKAFFGQGTRLTVV.

The rearrangement links TRBV5-4 to TRBJ2-2, with a possible D match to TRBD1 (7 bases). The germline gives CDR1 SGHNT, CDR2 YYREEE (reference sequence). Trimming took off 4 bases at V and 7 bases at J, with 17 bases between the two ends. The CDR3 runs to 15 residues. This CDR3 reads CASSLEGQSVGELFF. In DNA, the CDR3 is TGTGCCAGCAGCCTGGAGGGACAGAGCGTCGGGGAGCTGTTTTTT.

Worth noting for this clone: Additional DNA sequences in this sample encode the identical CDR3. V is TRBV6-5 and J is TRBJ2-3; no firm D call. Germline assignment: CDR1 MNHEY and CDR2 SVGAGI. V dropped 2 bases and J dropped 0 bases, with 6 bases sitting between them. CDR3 length: 14 amino acids. The CDR3 is CASSYTPSTDTQYF. The CDR3 DNA reads TGTGCCAGCAGTTACACTCCTAGCACAGATACGCAGTATTTT.

The chain has TRBV5-1 and TRBJ2-3, with D unresolved. Trimming removed 4 bases at V and 1 base at J, with 13 bases between. Germline CDR1 is SGHRS and CDR2 is YFSETQ. This CDR3 contains 15 residues. Here the CDR3 DNA reads TGCGCCAGCAGCGCTGCCACAGCCGGCACAGATACGCAGTATTTT. Translating it yields CASSAATAGTDTQYF.

This chain links TRBV9 with TRBJ1-1; D is ambiguous. This CDR3 has 19 amino acids. Trimming left V 4 bases short and J 3 bases short, with 28 bases between. Germline lookup yields CDR1 SGDLS and CDR2 YYNGEE. CDR3 residues: CASSMNPGPTLSGDTEAFF. The CDR3 DNA is TGTGCCAGCAGCATGAACCCAGGCCCAACTTTATCCGGGGACACTGAAGCTTTCTTT.

This chain uses TRBV18 with TRBJ2-1; TRBD1 aligns across 12 bases. The germline gives CDR1 KGHSH, CDR2 LQKENI. V was pared by 3 bases and J by 1 base, with 4 bases of the junction left unmatched. The CDR3 contains 17 residues. CDR3 nucleotides: TGTGCCAGCTCACCCCGGGGACAGGGGGCTTCCTACAATGAGCAGTTCTTC. Its translation: CASSPRGQGASYNEQFF.

This chain links TRBV19 with TRBJ2-2; D is tentatively TRBD1 or TRBD2 (5 bases each). Germline CDR1 LNHDA, CDR2 SQIVND (reference sequence). The CDR3 is 17 residues long. V lost 5 bases, J lost 0 bases, and 16 bases lay in between. The DNA of the CDR3 is TGTGCCAGTAGTCTTGGGGTCGGGGCGCCGAACACCGGGGAGCTGTTTTTT. Translation: CASSLGVGAPNTGELFF.

This chain joins TRBV7-3 and TRBJ2-6; D possibly corresponds to TRBD1 (6 bases). The V gene's germline CDR1 is SGHTA and CDR2 FQGTGA. CDR3 size: 16 residues. Trimming removed 8 bases at V and 0 bases at J, with 14 bases between. CDR3: CASGQGSISGANVLTF. In nucleotides, the CDR3 is TGTGCCAGCGGGCAGGGGTCGATCTCTGGGGCCAACGTCCTGACTTTC.

The gene calls are TRBV10-2 and TRBJ2-7; 7 bases fit TRBD2. Germline assignment: CDR1 WSHSY and CDR2 SAAADI. The CDR3 runs to 15 residues. V lost 11 bases and J lost 0; bases outside the gene matches: 13. The CDR3 here is CALAPRGVSSYEQYF. The CDR3, as DNA: TGCGCCCTCGCGCCCCGGGGGGTTAGCTCCTACGAGCAGTACTTC.

V and J are TRBV6-4 and TRBJ2-3; 13 bases match TRBD2. The CDR3 covers 16 residues. With 5 bases clipped from V and 2 bases from J, the junction kept 4 bases outside the gene matches. Germline CDR1 MRHNA, CDR2 SNTAGT. DNA for the CDR3: TGTGCCAGCAGTCTACTAGCGGGAGGGTACACAGATACGCAGTATTTT. Residues: CASSLLAGGYTDTQYF.

This clone was seen a single time. V and J are TRBV7-9 and TRBJ1-1; possible D gene TRBD1, 6 bases. V was trimmed by 5 bases and J by 1 base, leaving 11 bases between them. This CDR3 comprises 14 residues. CDR1 is SEHNR, CDR2 FQNEAQ, per germline (reference sequence). The CDR3 sequence is CASSPGQRNTEAFF. DNA of the CDR3: TGTGCCAGCAGCCCCGGACAGAGGAACACTGAAGCTTTCTTT.

This chain connects TRBV6-2 or TRBV6-3 to TRBJ1-1; D is perhaps TRBD1 (5 bases). V was clipped by 4 bases and J by 0 bases, with 18 bases between them. This CDR3 contains 17 residues. The germline gives CDR1 MNHEY, CDR2 SVGEGT. The CDR3, as DNA: TGTGCCAGCAGTTGGAGTCGGGGCCTCGCCGTGAACACTGAAGCTTTCTTT. This gives the protein CASSWSRGLAVNTEAFF.

The rearrangement uses TRBV3-1 (or the pseudogene TRBV3-2) and TRBJ1-2; D not certain. From germline, CDR1 is LGHDT and CDR2 YNNKEL (reference sequence). CDR3 size: 12 residues. Trimming left V 1 base short and J 8 bases short, with 8 bases between. The CDR3 DNA follows: TGTGCCAGCAGCCAAGGAAGAGGAGGCTACACCTTC. This encodes CASSQGRGGYTF.

V gene TRBV2 combines with J gene TRBJ2-1, with D possibly being TRBD1 (6 bases). The CDR3 loop spans 15 amino acids. V was pared by 3 bases and J by 7 bases, with 16 bases between. Germline CDR1 is SNHLY and CDR2 is FYNNEI. The CDR3 region is CASSDAHRVWNEQFF. The CDR3 DNA follows: TGTGCCAGCAGTGACGCTCACAGGGTTTGGAATGAGCAGTTCTTC.

The chain has TRBV19 and TRBJ1-2; D is ambiguous. With 7 bases removed from V and 5 bases from J, the gap between germline ends came to 17 bases. Per the germline V gene, CDR1 is LNHDA and CDR2 is SQIVND (reference sequence). The CDR3 loop spans 14 amino acids. The CDR3 DNA reads as TGTGCCAGTACCCTCGGGCCGGCTACATATGGCTACACCTTC. As protein: CASTLGPATYGYTF.

The chain recombines TRBV6-2 or TRBV6-3 with TRBJ1-1; tentative D call: TRBD1 (6 bases). Germline V CDR1 and CDR2: MNHEY, SVGEGT. The germline V and J ends were trimmed by 5 bases and 3 bases, with 13 bases remaining between them. The CDR3 contains 14 residues. The CDR3 sequence is CASSTRDTDTEAFF. CDR3 DNA: TGTGCCAGCAGTACCCGGGACACTGACACTGAAGCTTTCTTT.

The chain recombines TRBV6-4 with TRBJ2-3, with D possibly TRBD1 on 5 matching bases. The CDR3 spans 11 residues. Germline CDR1 is MRHNA and CDR2 is SNTAGT. The V gene lost 9 bases and the J gene lost 5 bases, with 9 bases spanning the gap. This CDR3 reads CARQGVDTQYF. The CDR3 DNA follows: TGTGCCAGACAAGGGGTAGATACGCAGTATTTT.